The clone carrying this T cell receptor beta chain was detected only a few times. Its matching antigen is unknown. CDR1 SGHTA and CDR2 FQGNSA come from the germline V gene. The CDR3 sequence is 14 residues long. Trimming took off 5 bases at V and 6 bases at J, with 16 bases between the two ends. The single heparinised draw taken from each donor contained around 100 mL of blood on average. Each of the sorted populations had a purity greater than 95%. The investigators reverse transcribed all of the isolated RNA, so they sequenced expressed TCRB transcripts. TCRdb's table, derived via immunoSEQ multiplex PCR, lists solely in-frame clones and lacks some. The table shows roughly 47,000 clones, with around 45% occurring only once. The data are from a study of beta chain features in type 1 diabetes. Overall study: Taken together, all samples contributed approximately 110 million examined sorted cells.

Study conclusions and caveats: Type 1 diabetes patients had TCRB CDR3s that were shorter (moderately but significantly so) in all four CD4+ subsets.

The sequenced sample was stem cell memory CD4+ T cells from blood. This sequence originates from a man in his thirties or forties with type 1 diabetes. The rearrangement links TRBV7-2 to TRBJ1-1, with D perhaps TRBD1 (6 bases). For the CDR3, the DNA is TGTGCCAGCAGCCCACGACACCGGACAGCTGAAGCTTTCTTT. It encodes CASSPRHRTAEAFF.